Presented here are 22 T cell receptor beta chains from one specimen sequenced in a study of control samples from healthy donors and cancer patients. TCRdb's table, derived via immunoSEQ multiplex PCR, lists solely in-frame clones and lacks some. The sample holds 350,000 to 450,000 clones, more than 80% seen once. Material: PBMCs. All receptors come from a man aged 35 to 55 with head and neck cancer.

This clone was observed a handful of times. This sequence joins TRBV5-6 and TRBJ2-7; 7 positions match TRBD1. The CDR3 runs 13 residues. Germline CDR1 SGHDT, CDR2 YYEEEE. V lost 2 bases to trimming and J lost 2 bases; unmatched junction nucleotides: 1. In DNA form, the CDR3 reads TGTGCCAGCAGCTTTGGACAGGCCTACGAGCAGTACTTC. Translating it yields CASSFGQAYEQYF.

CDR3 in DNA: TGTGCCAGCAGCCCCTCCCCCAGGGTCGCGGACACTGAAGCTTTCTTT. Translated: CASSPSPRVADTEAFF. The V gene is TRBV3-1 (or the pseudogene TRBV3-2), the J gene TRBJ1-1; possibly TRBD1 for D (5 bases). CDR3 length equals 16 residues. Trimming shortened V by 4 bases and J by 3 bases, and 18 bases separated the two germline ends. In germline, CDR1 is LGHDT, CDR2 YNNKEL (reference sequence).

The chain recombines TRBV12-5 with TRBJ2-1; 7 positions agree with TRBD2. The CDR3 is 15 residues long. Trimming took 5 bases from V and 8 from J; bases not matched to a gene: 12. Germline CDR1 LGHNT, CDR2 FRNRAP. CDR3 sequence reads: CASGPSGTNLYEQFF. CDR3 DNA: TGTGCTAGTGGTCCCTCCGGGACTAACCTATATGAGCAGTTCTTC.

This sequence joins TRBV7-9 and TRBJ2-1; TRBD1 is a possible D gene (7 bases). Deletions cut 3 bases from V and 9 bases from J, with 18 bases between. The CDR3 length is 15 residues. Looked up from germline, CDR1 is SEHNR and CDR2 is FQNEAQ (reference sequence). In nucleotides, the CDR3 is TGTGCCAGCAGCTTGCGGGACAGCCCGACGCGTGAGCAGTTCTTC. This translates into CASSLRDSPTREQFF.

This clone was counted a single time. The rearrangement uses TRBV9 and TRBJ1-1, with D tentatively TRBD1 (5 bases). The V gene lost 4 bases and the J gene lost 1 base, with 17 bases spanning the gap. The CDR3 is 16 amino acids. Per germline, CDR1 SGDLS and CDR2 YYNGEE. CDR3 residues: CASSPAGGTSNTEAFF. CDR3 coding DNA: TGTGCCAGCAGCCCCGCCGGGGGTACTTCGAACACTGAAGCTTTCTTT.

The chain carries TRBV7-8 and TRBJ1-1; D gene unclear. Germline CDR1 reads SGHVS; CDR2 reads FQNEAQ. Trimming took off 2 bases at V and 1 base at J, with 8 bases between the two ends. This CDR3 comprises 14 residues. The CDR3 loop is CASSLLYGNTEAFF. In DNA form, the CDR3 reads TGTGCCAGCAGCTTACTATACGGGAACACTGAAGCTTTCTTT.

The V gene is TRBV7-9, the J gene TRBJ2-2, with 13 nucleotides matching TRBD2. There are 17 residues in the CDR3. Germline V gene sequence: CDR1 SEHNR, CDR2 FQNEAQ (reference sequence). V trimming: 6 bases; J trimming: 2 bases; junction bases outside the gene matches: 6. The CDR3 sequence: CASSHGTSGKNTGELFF. The CDR3 DNA follows: TGTGCCAGCAGTCACGGGACTAGCGGGAAAAACACCGGGGAGCTGTTTTTT.

The rearrangement uses TRBV24-1 and TRBJ1-5, with D perhaps matching TRBD1 (5 bases). Germline V gene sequence: CDR1 KGHDR, CDR2 SFDVKD. Trimming removed 5 bases at V and 7 bases at J, with 17 bases between. This CDR3 has 15 residues. The CDR3 DNA reads as TGTGCCACCAGTGTCCACGGGGAGGGGTGGCAGCCCCAGCATTTT. This translates into CATSVHGEGWQPQHF.

This clone has a single count. The chain recombines TRBV5-1 with TRBJ1-6; possibly TRBD1 for D (6 bases). Germline V gives CDR1 SGHRS, CDR2 YFSETQ. Between the trimmed V and J ends, which lost 7 bases and 5 bases, there was a span of 16 bases. There are 15 residues in the CDR3. The CDR3 loop reads CASAKGQNNNSPLHF. DNA for the CDR3: TGCGCCAGCGCCAAAGGACAGAATAATAATTCACCCCTCCACTTT.

With regard to this clone: Other DNA sequences from this sample encode an identical CDR3 as well. The CDR3 DNA sequence: TGTGCCAGCAGCCGAGAAAATACTGAAGCTTTCTTT. It is translated as CASSRENTEAFF. The chain carries TRBV6-5 and TRBJ1-1; D not certain. The ends were cut back, 6 bases at V and 5 bases at J, with 10 bases in the middle. There are 12 residues in the CDR3. Germline CDR1 MNHEY, CDR2 SVGAGI.

The chain couples TRBV7-2 to TRBJ2-1; 8 bases align to TRBD2. The CDR3 consists of 15 residues. Germline values: CDR1 SGHTA, CDR2 FQGNSA. Trimming at V came to 2 bases and at J to 1 base, leaving 1 base not matched to a gene. CDR3 sequence reads: CASSLIAGSYNEQFF. CDR3 sequence (DNA): TGTGCCAGCAGCTTAATAGCGGGGTCCTACAATGAGCAGTTCTTC.

This chain connects TRBV5-5 to TRBJ2-5, with D uncertain. CDR3 length equals 16 residues. Trimming took off 0 bases at V and 5 bases at J, with 17 bases between the two ends. Germline V gene data show CDR1 as SGHKS and CDR2 as YYEKEE (reference sequence). The CDR3 nucleotides read TGTGCCAGCAGCTTGGCTCTAGGTCGTGTGGGGGAGACCCAGTACTTC. Its protein product is CASSLALGRVGETQYF.

The rearrangement links TRBV11-2 to TRBJ1-5; TRBD1 matches at 7 bases. Trimming took 5 bases from V and 3 from J; bases not matched to a gene: 13. The CDR3 extends over 17 amino acids. Germline lookup yields CDR1 SGHAT and CDR2 FQNNGV. CDR3 residues: CASSRVSATGFNQPQHF. The CDR3, as DNA: TGTGCCAGCAGCCGAGTCTCCGCGACAGGGTTCAATCAGCCCCAGCATTTT.

The V call is TRBV2, the J call TRBJ2-7, with 9 bases that match TRBD2. Germline lookup yields CDR1 SNHLY and CDR2 FYNNEI. Unmatched junction bases numbered 5, after V lost 1 base and J lost 4 bases. CDR3 size: 15 residues. The CDR3 nucleotides are TGTGCCAGCAGTGAAGGTAGCGGGAGCCAGTACGAGCAGTACTTC. Protein sequence: CASSEGSGSQYEQYF.

The V gene is TRBV7-2, the J gene TRBJ1-1; 7 bases align to TRBD1. The CDR3 runs to 15 residues. Looked up from germline, CDR1 is SGHTA and CDR2 is FQGNSA. With V trimmed by 5 bases and J by 5 bases, 11 bases remained unmatched. CDR3 sequence reads: CASSLYNRGRTEAFF. The CDR3 DNA follows: TGTGCCAGCAGCCTCTACAACAGGGGTCGGACTGAAGCTTTCTTT.

The chain recombines TRBV19 with TRBJ1-2; D is perhaps TRBD1 (5 bases). Trimming took 3 bases from V and 3 from J, leaving 17 bases between them. Germline CDR1 reads LNHDA; CDR2 reads SQIVND (reference sequence). The CDR3 runs 16 residues. The CDR3 sequence: CASSMGWGLLDYGYTF. The CDR3, as DNA: TGTGCCAGTAGTATGGGCTGGGGGTTATTGGACTATGGCTACACCTTC.

This sequence joins TRBV13 and TRBJ2-1, with D tentatively TRBD1 (5 bases). The CDR3 spans 15 residues. Germline CDR1 PRHDT, CDR2 FYEKMQ (reference sequence). V gave up 0 bases and J gave up 3 bases, with 9 bases separating them. As DNA, the CDR3 is TGTGCCAGCAGCTTAGGAGGCAGGGACTACAATGAGCAGTTCTTC. Translated: CASSLGGRDYNEQFF.

The chain combines TRBV18 with TRBJ2-7; D not resolved. Deletions cut 3 bases from V and 3 bases from J, with 9 bases between. The CDR3 is 13 amino acids. The V gene's germline CDR1 is KGHSH and CDR2 LQKENI. In DNA form, the CDR3 reads TGTGCCAGCTCACCTCAGGAGTACTACGAGCAGTACTTC. The encoded protein is CASSPQEYYEQYF. Variable domain in full (rest from reference TRBV18 and TRBJ2-7): NAGVMQNPRHLVRRRGQEARLRCSPMKGHSHVYWYRQLPEEGLKFMVYLQKENIIDESGMPKERFSAEFPKEGPSILRIQQVVRGDSAAYFCASSPQEYYEQYFGPGTRLTVT.

With regard to this clone: The junction differs from germline at one of its ends, possibly a read error. The V gene is TRBV7-3, the J gene TRBJ2-2; weak D call: TRBD1 (5 bases). Germline CDR1 SGHTA, CDR2 FQGTGA. The length of the CDR3 is 15 residues. The DNA of the CDR3 is TGTGCCAGCAGCTTAGTCTCAGGGAACGCCGGGGAGCTGTTTTTT. It translates to CASSLVSGNAGELFF.

The V gene is TRBV28, the J gene TRBJ2-7; D is ambiguous. In germline, CDR1 is MDHEN, CDR2 SYDVKM. V lost 6 bases and J lost 7, with 10 bases in between. This CDR3 has 11 residues. CDR3 residues: CASSQVREQYF. The CDR3 nucleotides are TGTGCCAGCAGCCAGGTGAGAGAGCAGTACTTC.

CDR3 nucleotides: TGTGCCAGCAGGGGACAGGGACGCACAGATACGCAGTATTTT. Protein: CASRGQGRTDTQYF. The rearrangement links TRBV2 to TRBJ2-3, with TRBD1 matching 9 bases. The CDR3 length is 14 residues. Germline-derived CDR1 and CDR2 are SNHLY and FYNNEI. The V and J ends lost 6 bases and 1 base, in that order; junction bases with no gene match: 2.

The J gene is TRBJ2-5, the V gene TRBV2, with D tentatively TRBD2 (6 bases). The CDR3 length is 14 residues. V was clipped by 7 bases and J by 2 bases, with 14 bases between them. Germline V gives CDR1 SNHLY, CDR2 FYNNEI. The CDR3: CASNRRGQQETQYF. The DNA of the CDR3 is TGTGCCAGCAACCGGAGGGGCCAACAAGAGACCCAGTACTTC.